This T cell receptor (beta chain) was sequenced for a study of T cell responses to AZD1222 COVID-19 vaccine. This table comes from immunoSEQ multiplex PCR, and its TCRdb copy is limited to in-frame clones, with some not included. The table has 150,000 to 200,000 clones, about 91% seen once. CDR1 SQVTM and CDR2 ANQGSEA come from the germline V gene. V trimming: 5 bases; J trimming: 5 bases; junction bases outside the gene matches: 4. This CDR3 is built from 12 residues. Pooling covered second doses at about 4 or about 12 weeks. This chain connects TRBV29-1 to TRBJ1-1; 8 bases line up with TRBD1. The sequencing here drew on peripheral blood, taken 28 days after the second AZD1222 dose. This receptor was identified in an adult who received the AZD1222 COVID-19 vaccine. CDR3 DNA sequence: TGCAGCGTTTTACAGGGGGGAACTGAAGCTTTCTTT. As protein: CSVLQGGTEAFF.